This T cell receptor beta chain was sequenced for a study of OX40 agonist ivuxolimab in advanced cancers. Study-level information: Hepatocellular carcinoma, melanoma, renal cell or head and neck cancer occurred in dose-escalation patients.

If patients had autoimmune disease history or systemic immunosuppression, they were excluded. The ends were cut back, 4 bases at V and 2 bases at J, with 12 bases in the middle. The V gene's germline CDR1 is MNHEY and CDR2 SVGAGI. The CDR3 consists of 15 residues. Study observations and caveats: Expanded clones tended on average to be more numerous among CD8+ T cells than CD4+.

Note on this clone: The antigen is not known.

Repertoires were generated with immunoSEQ multiplex PCR, while TCRdb's copy carries only in-frame clones and drops some. The sample consists of tens of thousands of clones, roughly 86% of them appearing once. The sequencing used CD4+ or CD8+ T cells sorted from blood, collected in a trial of the OX40 agonist ivuxolimab. V gene TRBV6-5 combines with J gene TRBJ2-1, with TRBD2 as a possible D gene (6 bases). The sequence was obtained from an adult with an advanced solid tumor such as melanoma, head and neck, liver or kidney cancer. The CDR3: CASSSGTDPYNEQFF. The DNA of the CDR3 is TGTGCCAGCAGTTCCGGGACTGACCCCTACAATGAGCAGTTCTTC.